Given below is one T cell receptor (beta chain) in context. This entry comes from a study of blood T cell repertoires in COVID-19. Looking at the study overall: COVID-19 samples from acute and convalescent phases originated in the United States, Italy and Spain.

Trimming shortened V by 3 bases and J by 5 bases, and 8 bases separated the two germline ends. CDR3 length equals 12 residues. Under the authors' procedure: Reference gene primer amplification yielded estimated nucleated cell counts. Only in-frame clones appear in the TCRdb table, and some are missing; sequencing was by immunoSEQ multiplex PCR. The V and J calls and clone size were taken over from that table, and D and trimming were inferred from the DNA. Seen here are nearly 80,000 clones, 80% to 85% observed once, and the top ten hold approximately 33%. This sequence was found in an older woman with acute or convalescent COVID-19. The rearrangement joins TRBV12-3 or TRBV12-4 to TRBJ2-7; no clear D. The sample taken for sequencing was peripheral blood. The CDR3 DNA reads TGTGCCAGCAGTTTCGGTAGAGACGAGCAGTACTTC. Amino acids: CASSFGRDEQYF.